This T cell receptor beta chain was sequenced for a study of STAT5B mutations in CD4+ large granular lymphocyte leukemia (dated by TCRdb to 2022 to 2024). Turning to the overall study: Among healthy controls, the CDR3 'QG' motif was associated with a particular HLA allele. The study compared the TCRbeta repertoires of patients with CD4+ T-cell large granular lymphocyte leukemia against the TCRbeta repertoires of healthy blood donors. Flow cytometry on FACSCanto II or FACSVerse confirmed that purified fractions exceeded 95% purity among lymphocytes.

The immunoSEQ assay at survey resolution was used to sequence TCRbeta rearrangements from genomic DNA. As for how the authors treated the data: In the TCR sequencing data, the lowest productive clonotype frequency that could be detected was 2.59 x 10-5. Analyses included only productive TCRbeta rearrangements, meaning complete and in-frame sequences. Sample clonality was computed as Simpson clonality in the immunoSEQ Analyzer version 3.0. Clones were grouped by frequency into very rare, small, medium, large (1-20%) or hyperexpanded (>20%) categories. Generation probabilities were estimated with OLGA 1.2.3, V-gene circos plots were generated with VDJtools, specificities were searched for in VDJdb, and CDR3 motifs were identified with GLIPH. TCRdb's version of the immuneACCESS table is confined to in-frame rearrangements and falls short of the full clone set. An unresolved V gene accounts for under half of the shortfall where checked; the remainder is of unknown origin. V and J calls and clone size are given by that table; D and trimming were obtained from the DNA. Across this sample there are approximately 49,000 clones, with roughly 70% seen only once. Jointly, the top ten make up less than 2% of the sample.

Buffy coats from some 35 blood donors, supplied by the Finnish Red Cross blood service, were used as healthy controls. All TCR-sequenced material derived from peripheral blood: patient blood samples and healthy donor buffy coats. Ficoll-Hypaque gradient centrifugation was used to isolate peripheral blood mononuclear cells. Magnetic purification was used to isolate CD4+ cells from the buffy coats of the healthy controls. The Gentra Puregene Cell and Tissue kit was used for genomic DNA extraction, and quantification was performed on a Qubit 2.0 fluorometer. To note about this clone: Its cognate antigen has yet to be identified. Base qualities are not recorded, but no much larger clone differs from it by a single base.

The paper as a whole reports these results and caveats: The data were not HLA-matched, and the relatively small sample size could explain the higher clonality seen in CD4+ compared with CD8+ T-LGLL. Main leukemic clonotypes were private to each patient, although about 25% appeared at low frequency in other patients' non-leukemic repertoires. TRBV06-family usage was enriched among the top patient clones (8/27) compared with healthy controls (2/35). Compared with healthy CD4+ repertoires, CD4-sorted patient repertoires appeared more clonal, and this difference remained even after the putative leukemic clones were removed.

The CDR3 sequence holds 13 residues, the cysteine and phenylalanine included. Only the CDR3 region is kept as DNA, spanning 39 bases read in frame from base 1. Germline trimming: 8 bases from V, 11 bases from J; junction bases outside gene matches: 10. Reading the germline V gene gives CDR1 MNHNS and CDR2 SASEGT. The chain is encoded by TRBV6-1 joined to TRBJ1-5, with 9 junctional bases fitting TRBD1. This clonotype was obtained from a human donor in good health. The sample comprised CD4+ T cells from blood buffy coats. The DNA sequence reads TGTGCCAGCTCGCGGAACAGGGGGCAGGCCCAGCATTTT. Translated, it gives CASSRNRGQAQHF.